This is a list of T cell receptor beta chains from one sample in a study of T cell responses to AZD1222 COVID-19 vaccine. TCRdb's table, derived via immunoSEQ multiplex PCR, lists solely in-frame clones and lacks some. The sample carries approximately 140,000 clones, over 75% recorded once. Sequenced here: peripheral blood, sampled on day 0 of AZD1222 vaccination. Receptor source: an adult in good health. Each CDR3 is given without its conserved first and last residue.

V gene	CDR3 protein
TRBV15	ATSRTRGGSNQPQH
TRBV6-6	ASSYRRDGYEQY
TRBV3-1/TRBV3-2	ASRRTGLGQEAF
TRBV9	ASSGRGDPGNTIY
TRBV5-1	ASSLEGLPSGNTIY
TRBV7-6	ASSQGPTGNTIY
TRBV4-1	ASSQDTSGELF
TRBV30	AWSLGSNEQF
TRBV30	AWRNPLAGSTDTQY
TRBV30	AWSTGYEQY
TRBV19	ASTPGQGYTEAF
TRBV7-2	ASSLGRRGGSNQPQH
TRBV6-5	ASSYGGGTVSYEQY
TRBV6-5	ASSRFNTEAF
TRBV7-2	ASSWTSGASNEQF
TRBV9	ASSVAPAGGPEQY
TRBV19	ASSIVSLGSPLH
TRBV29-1	SVEAEMSNTEAF
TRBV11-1	ASSSGGRQPQH
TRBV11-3	ASSLVFQRTLRYEQY
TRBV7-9	ASSSRTGSYEQY
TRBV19	ASNSAFPNFHTEAF